This TCR beta chain derives from a study of beta chain features in type 1 diabetes (dated by TCRdb to the late 2010s). Context from the whole study: No differences in mean age, gender distribution, total cell number or subset yield were found between patients and healthy donors. Regulatory and stem cell-like memory subsets were isolated from only 8 patients and roughly eight healthy donors, whereas naive and central memory subsets came from all 30 or so donors. The study compared TCRB repertoires of sorted circulating CD4+ T cell subsets between recently diagnosed type 1 diabetes patients and matched healthy donors. A total of approximately 100,000,000 sorted cells were examined across all samples, and the number of cells per subset was strongly correlated with RNA yield. Points the paper makes about the study in general: Shorter templates might be favored by PCR, yet because patient and control samples were amplified and corrected together, any such skew would affect both groups equally. A moderate but significant shortening of TCRB CDR3 length was observed in type 1 diabetes patients in all four CD4+ subsets. At VDJ recombination sites, patients with type 1 diabetes made fewer insertions and deleted more nucleotides, a pattern implying thymic rearrangement abnormalities. Because the HLA sub-analyses included only small numbers of individuals, any influence of HLA type on TCRB rearrangement was left unresolved. Naive, central memory and regulatory TCRB repertoires appeared to be more similar among patients than among healthy donors. Sequencing cDNA rather than genomic DNA could over-represent highly expressing activated cells, although activation and CD3 levels did not differ between groups.

As for this clone: It has no known antigen specificity. No base quality information exists; no much larger clone differs at one position.

The CDR3 spans 17 residues, from the cysteine through the phenylalanine. Only the CDR3 portion is preserved as DNA: 51 bases, with reading frame beginning at the first base. CDR1 and CDR2 are read off the germline V gene (reference sequence) as SGHNT and YYREEE. At the junction V is shortened by 4 bases and J by 0 bases, with 18 bases in between. The entire isolated RNA was reverse transcribed using the High Capacity cDNA Reverse Transcription Kit, and thus expressed TCRB transcripts were sequenced. Deep immunoSEQ sequencing was performed on naive, central memory and regulatory T cell samples, with an average of roughly 3.3 million total reads per sample. After sorted cells were lysed in RLT buffer, RNA was extracted with DNase-treated RNeasy Micro or Mini kits, with the choice depending on cell number. To prevent cross-contamination, every cell subset was processed on its own, while patient and healthy donor samples were processed together. Using the immunoSEQ multiplex PCR, TCRB sequences were amplified from cDNA into 87-bp fragments spanning the CDR3 region. Sequencing of the amplicons was done on the Illumina HiSeq platform. The authors' pipeline ran thus. Synthetic template baselines were used to correct PCR bias computationally, reads within Hamming distance 2 were collapsed together, and singletons that could not be merged were discarded. By aligning reads against IMGT, V, D and J genes, CDR3 length, and insertions or deletions at six rearrangement sites were assigned. Within each subset, clonotype counts were normalized to sorted cell number, after which true diversity and Gini coefficients were computed with the tcR R package. The overlap coefficient, calculated on TCRB nucleotide sequences, was used to measure repertoire sharing. Out-of-frame TCRB sequences from naive cells were analyzed to stand in for the pre-selection repertoire. The table was pulled from immuneACCESS by TCRdb, which kept in-frame rearrangements only. Such tables lose some clones; where checked, under half of the loss comes from unresolved V genes, and the rest has no known cause. D and trimming were read from the DNA, whereas the V and J calls and clone size are those reported in that table. The sample data list around 250,000 clones, and about 20% of these were observed just once. The leading ten clones occupy roughly 0.028% of the sample.

Each donor gave one peripheral blood draw, about 110 mL on average, collected into heparinised tubes. A BD FACSAria II was used to sort naive, central memory, regulatory and stem cell-like memory CD4+ T cells with a panel that included CD45RO, CCR7, CD25, CD127, CD95 and CD27. Every sorted population had a purity above 95%. PBMCs were isolated immediately by Lymphoprep density gradient centrifugation and stained directly without culture. To minimize batch effects, samples were stained and sorted in pairs, one healthy donor with one patient per experiment. The receptor's source is a woman aged 40 to 49 with type 1 diabetes. Sequenced material: naive CD4+ T cells from blood. This sample's cell subset or site label indicates: true naive CD4+ T cells. The sequence is built from TRBV5-4 and TRBJ2-3, with the D gene too uncertain to name. The CDR3 corresponds to CASSPILLAESTDTQYF. The DNA is TGTGCCAGCAGCCCTATCCTACTGGCGGAGAGCACAGATACGCAGTATTTT.